The 14 T cell receptor beta chains reported below all come from one sample, sequenced in a study of regulatory T cells in long-lasting Graves disease. CDR3-region Arm-PCR and iRepertoire HTBI primers produced the TCR beta libraries. From the multiplex PCR reads, TCRdb called clonotypes with MiXCR, one entry per CDR3 protein. The sample lists 530,000 or so distinct CDR3 sequences, about 13% seen once, with roughly a tenth in the top ten. Indicated time point: newly diagnosed GD, antithyroid drugs for less than 3 months. Construction of the TCR library relied on RNA isolated from PBMCs. Separately, the same data were catalogued under a study of T cells in Graves' hyperthyroidism and ophthalmopathy.

The sample consisted of peripheral blood mononuclear cells (PBMCs), taken at new diagnosis, from a patient treated with antithyroid drugs. Receptors were obtained from a man aged 25-40 years with Graves disease.

This clonotype was observed at least ten times. The V call is TRBV14, the J call TRBJ2-1; 14 bases are shared with TRBD2. From germline, CDR1 is SGHDN and CDR2 FVKESK. The CDR3 covers 19 residues. J was trimmed by 8 bases and V by 2 bases; bases with no gene match: 14. The CDR3 loop reads CASSQFRGGLAGEVDEQFF. The CDR3 DNA is TGTGCCAGCAGCCAATTTCGAGGGGGACTAGCGGGAGAGGTCGATGAGCAGTTCTTC.

This clonotype was counted many times. V is TRBV20-1 and J is TRBJ2-7; 8 bases line up with TRBD2. The CDR3 extends over 16 amino acids. The V segment lost 3 bases and the J segment 3 bases; nucleotides outside the gene matches: 13. Germline V lookup: CDR1 DFQATT, CDR2 SNEGSKA (reference sequence). The DNA for the CDR3 is TGCAGTGCTAGGGTGGGTGCGCTAGCGGGTTTCTACGAGCAGTACTTC. Protein: CSARVGALAGFYEQYF.

This clonotype was recorded at least ten times. The rearrangement links TRBV2 to TRBJ2-1; TRBD2 agrees at 8 bases. Trimming cost V 5 bases and J 4 bases; bases outside gene matches: 4. The CDR3 covers 14 residues. Germline V CDR1 and CDR2: SNHLY, FYNNEI. Here the CDR3 DNA reads TGTGCCAGCAGTCGATTAGCGGGGTACAATGAGCAGTTCTTC. Translated, it gives CASSRLAGYNEQFF.

The V gene is TRBV12-3 or TRBV12-4, the J gene TRBJ2-7; D possibly corresponds to TRBD1 (8 bases). This CDR3 has 14 residues. V dropped 6 bases and J dropped 4 bases, with 16 bases sitting between them. CDR3 protein: CASRFGQGLYEQYF. CDR3 DNA sequence: TGTGCCAGCAGATTCGGACAGGGACTATACGAGCAGTACTTC.

CDR3 in DNA: TGTGCCTGGAGTTCGGGACAGGGGGCAGGTGGGGCCAACGTCCTGACTTTC. As protein: CAWSSGQGAGGANVLTF. This chain connects TRBV30 to TRBJ2-6, with 12 positions matching TRBD1. The CDR3 has 17 amino acids. CDR1 and CDR2 from the germline V gene are GTSNPN and SVGIG (reference sequence). V trimming: 2 bases; J trimming: 3 bases; junction bases outside the gene matches: 5.

This clonotype was counted a few times. This chain connects TRBV7-8 to TRBJ2-7, with D hard to call. This CDR3 contains 16 residues. The germline V gene encodes CDR1 SGHVS and CDR2 FQNEAQ. Trimming left V 1 base short and J 2 bases short, with 15 bases between. The DNA for the CDR3 is TGTGCCAGCAGCTTAGTTGCGGCCCCCTCCCCCTACGAGCAGTACTTC. Translated: CASSLVAAPSPYEQYF. Based on the CDR3 plus reference TRBV7-8 and TRBJ2-7, the full variable domain is GAGVSQSPRYKVAKRGQDVALRCDPISGHVSLFWYQQALGQGPEFLTYFQNEAQLDKSGLPSDRFFAERPEGSVSTLKIQRTQQEDSAVYLCASSLVAAPSPYEQYFGPGTRLTVT.

This clonotype was recorded at least ten times. The chain recombines TRBV5-1 with TRBJ1-1, with TRBD1 matching over 7 bases. The V gene's germline CDR1 is SGHRS and CDR2 YFSETQ. CDR3 length: 16 amino acids. The junction had 6 bases not matched to a gene; V was cut back by 0 bases and J by 1 base. The CDR3 spells CASSLDRQGKNTEAFF. Written as DNA, the CDR3 is TGCGCCAGCAGCTTGGATAGACAGGGAAAGAACACTGAAGCTTTCTTT.

This clonotype was counted at least ten times. The chain has TRBV2 and TRBJ2-2, with 8 bases matching TRBD2. After removal of 10 bases from V and 1 base from J, the junction contained 8 bases not matched to a gene. This CDR3 spans 15 amino acids. Germline CDR1 SNHLY, CDR2 FYNNEI. This CDR3 reads CATLGLAKNTGELFF. The CDR3 bases are TGTGCCACCCTAGGACTAGCAAAGAACACCGGGGAGCTGTTTTTT.

This clonotype came up many times. The gene calls are TRBV20-1 and TRBJ2-7; 14 nucleotides line up with TRBD2. The V gene's germline CDR1 is DFQATT and CDR2 SNEGSKA (reference sequence). This CDR3 region has 15 residues. With 5 bases clipped from V and 6 bases from J, the junction kept 9 bases outside the gene matches. The CDR3 sequence: CSAPPGLAGVGEQYF. Written as DNA, the CDR3 is TGCAGTGCTCCCCCGGGACTAGCGGGAGTCGGCGAGCAGTACTTC.

The table lists this clonotype with many counts. The genes are TRBV27 and TRBJ2-7; D gene ambiguous. The CDR3 has 15 amino acids. CDR1 and CDR2 (germline): MNHEY, SMNVEV (reference sequence). V was clipped by 6 bases and J by 2 bases, with 17 bases between them. CDR3 nucleotide sequence: TGTGCCAGCAGGCTAAACGGGCAGGAACCCTACGAGCAGTACTTC. This sequence encodes CASRLNGQEPYEQYF.

J is TRBJ1-6 and V is TRBV18, with TRBD1 matching over 7 bases. Per the germline V gene, CDR1 is KGHSH and CDR2 is LQKENI. V shed 3 bases, J shed 7 bases, and the junction held 6 bases outside the gene matches. The CDR3 contains 15 residues. DNA for the CDR3: TGTGCCAGCTCACCGTGGGGGACAGACAATTCACCCCTCCACTTT. Protein sequence: CASSPWGTDNSPLHF.

This clonotype was counted between two and nine times. The J gene is TRBJ2-1, the V gene TRBV19, with 9 positions matching TRBD2. Germline trimming cut 5 bases from V and 4 bases from J; bases unmatched to any gene: 9. The germline gives CDR1 LNHDA, CDR2 SQIVND (reference sequence). This CDR3 has 16 residues. Here the CDR3 reads CASSLIKTSGYNEQFF. CDR3 nucleotides: TGTGCCAGTAGTTTAATAAAGACTAGCGGATACAATGAGCAGTTCTTC.

This clonotype was detected ten times or more. The chain joins TRBV28 to TRBJ2-3; no clear D gene. The V gene's germline CDR1 is MDHEN and CDR2 SYDVKM. V lost 6 bases, J lost 3 bases, and 7 bases lay in between. This CDR3 is 12 amino acids long. The CDR3 DNA follows: TGTGCCAGCAGGAGTAGTACAGATACGCAGTATTTT. It translates to CASRSSTDTQYF.

The count of this clonotype is one. The chain employs TRBV6-2 or TRBV6-3 and TRBJ2-1; 10 nucleotides align to TRBD2. Germline V CDR1 and CDR2: MNHEY, SVGEGT. The CDR3 is 15 residues long. J gave up 1 base and V 11 bases, and 8 bases lay outside the gene matches. The CDR3 DNA reads as TGTGCCGGCTCTTTTAGCGGGGGGTCCTACAATGAGCAGTTCTTC. Its protein product is CAGSFSGGSYNEQFF.